Below are 23 T cell receptor beta chains sequenced from a single sample in a study of shared clonotypes between healthy human individuals. Sequencing used immunoSEQ multiplex PCR; TCRdb keeps in-frame clones, though not all of them. This repertoire shows around 720,000 clones, around 73% found once; its top ten account for around 1.8%. Material for sequencing was memory CD4+ T cells sorted from blood. As for subset: CD45RA-negative fraction. The receptors were sampled from a woman aged 25 to 39 in good health.

The rearrangement links TRBV7-2 to TRBJ1-5, with a weak D call TRBD1 (6 bases). Per the germline V gene, CDR1 is SGHTA and CDR2 is FQGNSA. This CDR3 is 15 amino acids long. Between the trimmed V and J ends, which lost 5 bases and 1 base, there was a span of 12 bases. In DNA form, the CDR3 reads TGTGCCAGCAGCCTAAGGGGGTTGAGCAATCAGCCCCAGCATTTT. Translating it yields CASSLRGLSNQPQHF.

For the CDR3, the DNA is TGTGCCAGCAGTTCACCGACGGAAGACTATGGCTACACCTTC. Its translation: CASSSPTEDYGYTF. V gene TRBV27 combines with J gene TRBJ1-2, with D hard to call. Trimming stripped 4 bases from V and 3 bases from J, with 12 bases between. The germline V gene encodes CDR1 MNHEY and CDR2 SMNVEV (reference sequence). This CDR3 spans 14 amino acids.

This clone was observed at least ten times. V usage is TRBV28 and J usage is TRBJ2-5; D call uncertain. V dropped 0 bases and J dropped 3 bases, with 8 bases sitting between them. Germline lookup yields CDR1 MDHEN and CDR2 SYDVKM. The CDR3 is 14 amino acids. The CDR3 DNA reads as TGTGCCAGCAGTTTATGGGCAGAAAAAGAGACCCAGTACTTC. It codes for CASSLWAEKETQYF.

The chain uses TRBV11-2 and TRBJ2-4; D ambiguous. The germline V gene encodes CDR1 SGHAT and CDR2 FQNNGV. V lost 5 bases to trimming and J lost 7 bases, with 18 bases between them. The CDR3 runs to 15 residues. The CDR3 sequence is CASSRGVSDSNIQYF. The CDR3 region has the DNA TGTGCCAGCAGCCGAGGCGTCTCGGATTCGAACATTCAGTACTTC.

The chain joins TRBV30 to TRBJ2-7; D is undetermined. Germline CDR1 and CDR2: GTSNPN and SVGIG (reference sequence). V lost 0 bases to trimming and J lost 0 bases, with 3 bases between them. CDR3 size: 12 residues. CDR3 in DNA: TGTGCCTGGAGTGTAGGCTCCTACGAGCAGTACTTC. It is translated as CAWSVGSYEQYF. The full variable domain, its missing parts supplied by reference TRBV30 and TRBJ2-7, is SQTIHQWPATLVQPVGSPLSLECTVEGTSNPNLYWYRQAAGRGLQLLFYSVGIGQISSEVPQNLSASRPQDRQFILSSKKLLLSDSGFYLCAWSVGSYEQYFGPGTRLTVT.

The chain has TRBV6-6 and TRBJ2-5, with a possible D match to TRBD1 (6 bases). CDR1 is MNHNY and CDR2 is SVGAGI in the germline V gene (reference sequence). CDR3 length: 13 residues. The V end was cut by 7 bases, the J end by 2 bases, with 11 bases between. CDR3 region: CASTRGQQETQYF. Here the CDR3 DNA reads TGTGCCAGCACTCGTGGACAGCAAGAGACCCAGTACTTC.

V and J are TRBV27 and TRBJ2-3, with 7 bases fitting TRBD2. With V trimmed by 5 bases and J by 3 bases, 8 bases remained unmatched. Looked up from germline, CDR1 is MNHEY and CDR2 is SMNVEV (reference sequence). CDR3 length: 15 amino acids. This CDR3 is CASSGRLATTDTQYF. CDR3 coding DNA: TGTGCCAGCAGTGGCAGACTAGCCACAACAGATACGCAGTATTTT.

V gene TRBV19 combines with J gene TRBJ1-5; 8 bases fit TRBD1. With 9 bases clipped from V and 4 bases from J, the junction kept 5 bases outside the gene matches. Germline lookup yields CDR1 LNHDA and CDR2 SQIVND (reference sequence). CDR3 length: 13 residues. The CDR3 sequence: CASAGQDNQPQHF. CDR3 nucleotides: TGTGCCAGCGCGGGACAGGATAATCAGCCCCAGCATTTT.

The V call is TRBV11-2, the J call TRBJ2-7; tentative D call: TRBD2 (5 bases). Germline V lookup: CDR1 SGHAT, CDR2 FQNNGV. With 10 bases removed from V and 3 bases from J, the gap between germline ends came to 16 bases. The CDR3 loop spans 13 amino acids. CDR3 DNA: TGTGCCACCCAAGGGAGCGCACACTACGAGCAGTACTTC. Translated: CATQGSAHYEQYF. Full variable domain (missing parts from reference TRBV11-2 and TRBJ2-7): EAGVAQSPRYKIIEKRQSVAFWCNPISGHATLYWYQQILGQGPKLLIQFQNNGVVDDSQLPKDRFSAERLKGVDSTLKIQPAKLEDSAVYLCATQGSAHYEQYFGPGTRLTVT.

The rearrangement uses TRBV5-4 and TRBJ1-4; D is unclear. CDR1 and CDR2 (germline): SGHNT, YYREEE (reference sequence). V was pared by 3 bases and J by 2 bases, with 17 bases between. There are 17 residues in the CDR3. CDR3 sequence: CASSWRGTQGTNEKLFF. CDR3 nucleotide sequence: TGTGCCAGCAGCTGGAGAGGCACCCAAGGGACTAATGAAAAACTGTTTTTT. The variable domain in full, with the rest retrieved from reference TRBV5-4 and TRBJ1-4, is ETGVTQSPTHLIKTRGQQVTLRCSSQSGHNTVSWYQQALGQGPQFIFQYYREEENGRGNFPPRFSGLQFPNYSSELNVNALELDDSALYLCASSWRGTQGTNEKLFFGSGTQLSVL.

This clone is a singleton in its sample. Other DNA sequences in the same sample also yield this CDR3. This chain joins TRBV7-2 and TRBJ2-7; no clear D gene. The germline CDR1 and CDR2 sequences are SGHTA and FQGNSA. V was shortened by 5 bases and J by 4 bases, with 6 bases between the two germline ends. CDR3 length: 11 amino acids. Here the CDR3 reads CASSLEYEQYF. In DNA form, the CDR3 reads TGTGCCAGCAGCCTAGAATACGAGCAGTACTTC. Full variable domain (rest looked up from reference TRBV7-2 and TRBJ2-7): GAGVSQSPSNKVTEKGKDVELRCDPISGHTALYWYRQSLGQGLEFLIYFQGNSAPDKSGLPSDRFSAERTGGSVSTLTIQRTQQEDSAVYLCASSLEYEQYFGPGTRLTVT.

To note about this clone: The sample contains more than one DNA sequence encoding this CDR3. This chain joins TRBV5-6 and TRBJ2-2, with D tentatively TRBD1 (6 bases). Trimming shortened V by 4 bases and J by 4 bases, and 11 bases separated the two germline ends. Germline CDR1 SGHDT, CDR2 YYEEEE. This CDR3 is 14 amino acids long. The CDR3 coding sequence is TGTGCCAGCAGCCCCACAGGGTTCACCGGGGAGCTGTTTTTT. Amino acid sequence: CASSPTGFTGELFF. Supplemented by reference TRBV5-6 and TRBJ2-2, the full variable domain reads DAGVTQSPTHLIKTRGQQVTLRCSPKSGHDTVSWYQQALGQGPQFIFQYYEEEERQRGNFPDRFSGHQFPNYSSELNVNALLLGDSALYLCASSPTGFTGELFFGEGSRLTVL.

This sequence joins TRBV25-1 and TRBJ1-3, with D possibly being TRBD1 (5 bases). V was clipped by 6 bases and J by 3 bases, with 9 bases between them. The CDR3 has 13 residues. Germline V gene sequence: CDR1 MGHDK, CDR2 SYGVNS. As DNA, the CDR3 is TGTGCCAGCAGGGACCAGGGTGGAAACACCATATATTTT. Residues: CASRDQGGNTIYF. The full variable domain, completed using reference TRBV25-1 and TRBJ1-3, is EADIYQTPRYLVIGTGKKITLECSQTMGHDKMYWYQQDPGMELHLIHYSYGVNSTEKGDLSSESTVSRIRTEHFPLTLESARPSHTSQYLCASRDQGGNTIYFGEGSWLTVV.

The rearrangement links TRBV27 to TRBJ1-5, with 7 bases identical to TRBD1. From germline, CDR1 is MNHEY and CDR2 SMNVEV (reference sequence). J lost 2 bases, V lost 5 bases, and 6 bases had no gene match. The CDR3 extends over 15 amino acids. The CDR3 loop reads CASSLIQGGNQPQHF. The CDR3 DNA reads as TGTGCCAGCAGTCTCATTCAGGGGGGCAATCAGCCCCAGCATTTT.

This clone occurred once. The V gene is TRBV5-4, the J gene TRBJ2-3; weak D call: TRBD2 (6 bases). The CDR3 covers 13 residues. V was clipped by 4 bases and J by 6 bases, with 12 bases between them. Germline V gene data show CDR1 as SGHNT and CDR2 as YYREEE (reference sequence). CDR3 protein: CASSPTSVDTQYF. In DNA form, the CDR3 reads TGTGCCAGCAGCCCGACTAGTGTCGATACGCAGTATTTT. Full variable domain (rest looked up from reference TRBV5-4 and TRBJ2-3): ETGVTQSPTHLIKTRGQQVTLRCSSQSGHNTVSWYQQALGQGPQFIFQYYREEENGRGNFPPRFSGLQFPNYSSELNVNALELDDSALYLCASSPTSVDTQYFGPGTRLTVL.

The chain is built from TRBV5-1 and TRBJ2-1, with D possibly TRBD2 on 6 matching bases. The CDR3 consists of 14 residues. Germline V lookup: CDR1 SGHRS, CDR2 YFSETQ. V lost 5 bases and J lost 5, with 14 bases in between. CDR3 residues: CASRISGSHNEQFF. The DNA for the CDR3 is TGCGCCAGCAGAATTAGCGGTTCCCACAATGAGCAGTTCTTC.

This clone has only one observation. The V and J genes are TRBV28 and TRBJ1-1; tentatively, D is TRBD1 (5 bases). The germline gives CDR1 MDHEN, CDR2 SYDVKM. This CDR3 has 14 residues. V lost 4 bases, J lost 6 bases, and 15 bases lay in between. CDR3 sequence (DNA): TGTGCCAGCAGTTCCCGGGGGAGGGTCTCTGAAGCTTTCTTT. As protein: CASSSRGRVSEAFF.

The genes are TRBV27 and TRBJ1-1; 7 nucleotides agree with TRBD1. Losses at the gene ends were 8 bases for V and 1 base for J; bases not matched to a gene: 19. Germline CDR1 MNHEY, CDR2 SMNVEV (reference sequence). The CDR3 covers 18 residues. The CDR3, as DNA: TGTGCCAGCTCGAAATTCGTGCGACAGGGACTAAAGAACACTGAAGCTTTCTTT. Encoded protein: CASSKFVRQGLKNTEAFF.

This chain joins TRBV7-9 and TRBJ2-3; 7 bases agree with TRBD2. Germline CDR1 SEHNR, CDR2 FQNEAQ (reference sequence). V was clipped by 3 bases and J by 4 bases; unmatched bases: 10. The CDR3 consists of 16 residues. This chain's CDR3 is CASSFDGGSYSDTQYF. The CDR3 bases are TGTGCCAGCAGCTTCGACGGCGGGAGTTATTCAGATACGCAGTATTTT.

A single count supports this clone. The chain is built from TRBV4-1 and TRBJ2-2, with D possibly TRBD1 on 5 matching bases. V was trimmed by 0 bases and J by 3 bases, leaving 11 bases between them. Germline V gene sequence: CDR1 MGHRA, CDR2 YSYEKL. The CDR3 contains 16 residues. CDR3 loop: CASSQDRGRDTGELFF. For the CDR3, the DNA is TGCGCCAGCAGCCAAGATCGAGGCAGGGACACCGGGGAGCTGTTTTTT.

The rearrangement links TRBV28 to TRBJ2-2; no definite D call. Trimming cost V 2 bases and J 3 bases, with 7 bases left between them. Germline CDR1 and CDR2: MDHEN and SYDVKM. The CDR3 loop spans 14 amino acids. CDR3: CASSLSEYTGELFF. In DNA, the CDR3 is TGTGCCAGCAGTTTAAGCGAGTACACCGGGGAGCTGTTTTTT.

V gene TRBV28 combines with J gene TRBJ2-3, with TRBD1 identical over 9 bases. CDR1 MDHEN and CDR2 SYDVKM come from the germline V gene. The CDR3 length is 16 residues. The trim removed 6 bases at V and 4 bases at J, leaving 11 bases unmatched. The CDR3, as DNA: TGTGCCAGCAGGCCGACCCCGGGACAGGGATCAGATACGCAGTATTTT. Translation gives CASRPTPGQGSDTQYF. The whole variable domain, remainder taken from reference TRBV28 and TRBJ2-3, is DVKVTQSSRYLVKRTGEKVFLECVQDMDHENMFWYRQDPGLGLRLIYFSYDVKMKEKGDIPEGYSVSREKKERFSLILESASTNQTSMYLCASRPTPGQGSDTQYFGPGTRLTVL.

In its sample, this clone was seen a few times. The rearrangement links TRBV2 to TRBJ1-4; 7 bases agree with TRBD1. CDR1 and CDR2 (germline): SNHLY, FYNNEI. With 11 bases clipped from V and 4 bases from J, the junction kept 7 bases outside the gene matches. The CDR3 sequence is 13 residues long. This chain's CDR3 is CAARTGRNEKLFF. In DNA form, the CDR3 reads TGTGCCGCCCGGACAGGCCGTAATGAAAAACTGTTTTTT.